Below are 22 T cell receptor beta chains sequenced from a single sample in a study of OX40 agonist ivuxolimab in advanced cancers. The protocol was immunoSEQ multiplex PCR, while the TCRdb copy is restricted to in-frame clones and leaves out a portion. The sample yields 65,000 to 75,000 clones, roughly 81% seen once. The sample here was CD4+ or CD8+ T cells sorted from blood, taken in a trial of the OX40 agonist ivuxolimab. The receptor source for this set is an adult with an advanced solid tumor such as melanoma, head and neck, liver or kidney cancer.

This clone has just one count. The V call is TRBV5-6, the J call TRBJ2-3; D gene ambiguous. The CDR3 extends over 14 amino acids. The V end was cut by 1 base, the J end by 1 base, with 7 bases between. Germline CDR1 SGHDT, CDR2 YYEEEE. Here the CDR3 reads CASSLTERTDTQYF. Here the CDR3 DNA reads TGTGCCAGCAGCTTGACGGAGCGCACAGATACGCAGTATTTT.

The genes are TRBV2 and TRBJ2-2, with D unclear. This CDR3 is 13 amino acids long. The germline CDR1 and CDR2 sequences are SNHLY and FYNNEI. Trimming pared 7 bases from V and 2 bases from J, leaving 8 bases between. The CDR3, as DNA: TGTGCCAGCATGATAGAAAACACCGGGGAGCTGTTTTTT. This sequence encodes CASMIENTGELFF.

J is TRBJ1-2 and V is TRBV30; D might be TRBD1 (5 bases). The CDR3 consists of 13 residues. Trimming cost V 8 bases and J 3 bases, with 16 bases left between them. Germline V gene lookup returns CDR1 GTSNPN and CDR2 SVGIG (reference sequence). CDR3 loop: CAEDNQGDYGYTF. CDR3 in DNA: TGTGCCGAAGACAATCAGGGTGACTATGGCTACACCTTC.

The V gene is TRBV5-4, the J gene TRBJ2-7, with D perhaps matching TRBD2 (5 bases). Germline-derived CDR1 and CDR2 are SGHNT and YYREEE (reference sequence). V was trimmed by 4 bases and J by 6 bases, leaving 11 bases between them. The CDR3 is 12 amino acids. The DNA for the CDR3 is TGTGCCAGCAGCCCTATTCGGGGCGAGCAGTACTTC. Translation: CASSPIRGEQYF.

The chain recombines TRBV5-4 with TRBJ1-2; TRBD1 agrees at 8 bases. Germline CDR1 is SGHNT and CDR2 is YYREEE (reference sequence). The junction had 3 bases not matched to a gene; V was cut back by 3 bases and J by 5 bases. This CDR3 has 13 amino acids. The CDR3 loop is CASSSGGWYGYTF. DNA for the CDR3: TGTGCCAGCAGCTCAGGGGGCTGGTATGGCTACACCTTC. The full variable domain, completed using reference TRBV5-4 and TRBJ1-2, is ETGVTQSPTHLIKTRGQQVTLRCSSQSGHNTVSWYQQALGQGPQFIFQYYREEENGRGNFPPRFSGLQFPNYSSELNVNALELDDSALYLCASSSGGWYGYTFGSGTRLTVV.

Worth noting for this clone: Sequence at one end of the junction differs from germline and may be a read error. The chain links TRBV5-6 to TRBJ2-5; 7 positions match TRBD1. Germline V gives CDR1 SGHDT, CDR2 YYEEEE. This CDR3 contains 12 residues. The CDR3 DNA is TGTGCCAGCAGCTTGGGGGACAGAGGCCTACACTTC. Translation: CASSLGDRGLHF.

This chain links TRBV5-6 with TRBJ2-5; the match to TRBD2 covers 11 bases. The J call is uncertain, as TRBJ2-7 better fits the DNA end. The CDR3 is 16 amino acids. Germline V gives CDR1 SGHDT, CDR2 YYEEEE. In nucleotides, the CDR3 is TGTGCCAGCAGCCAGTTCTTAGCGGGGGGGACCTACGAGCAGTACTTC. Protein sequence: CASSQFLAGGTYEQYF.

The V gene is TRBV5-1, the J gene TRBJ2-7; possible D gene TRBD2, 6 bases. This CDR3 contains 14 residues. Trimming left V 4 bases short and J 0 bases short, with 11 bases between. Germline CDR1 reads SGHRS; CDR2 reads YFSETQ. CDR3 amino acids: CASSLSGSSYEQYF. CDR3 DNA: TGCGCCAGCAGCCTTTCCGGGAGCTCCTACGAGCAGTACTTC. The full variable domain, in which reference TRBV5-1 and TRBJ2-7 provide the parts outside the CDR3, is KAGVTQTPRYLIKTRGQQVTLSCSPISGHRSVSWYQQTPGQGLQFLFEYFSETQRNKGNFPGRFSGRQFSNSRSEMNVSTLELGDSALYLCASSLSGSSYEQYFGPGTRLTVT.

This rearrangement joins TRBV4-2 to TRBJ2-3; 7 bases agree with TRBD2. V lost 5 bases, J lost 5 bases, and 7 bases stayed unmatched. The CDR3 has 14 residues. Germline V gives CDR1 LGHNA, CDR2 YNFKEQ. CDR3 sequence reads: CASSTWTSIDTQYF. The CDR3 region has the DNA TGTGCCAGCAGCACCTGGACTAGTATAGATACGCAGTATTTT.

V is TRBV7-3 and J is TRBJ2-7; D uncertain. The germline V gene has CDR1 SGHTA and CDR2 FQGTGA. CDR3 length: 14 amino acids. V was shortened by 11 bases and J by 0 bases, with 17 bases between the two germline ends. This CDR3 is CAPPCLRSSYEQYF. In DNA form, the CDR3 reads TGTGCCCCCCCTTGTTTACGGAGCTCCTACGAGCAGTACTTC.

The rearrangement joins TRBV5-6 to TRBJ1-1; no definite D call. The CDR3 extends over 12 amino acids. The V end was cut by 1 base, the J end by 7 bases, with 8 bases between. Germline-derived CDR1 and CDR2 are SGHDT and YYEEEE. CDR3 DNA: TGTGCCAGCAGCTTGATACAAAATGAAGCTTTCTTT. Translation: CASSLIQNEAFF. The entire variable domain, with the rest obtained from reference TRBV5-6 and TRBJ1-1, is as follows: DAGVTQSPTHLIKTRGQQVTLRCSPKSGHDTVSWYQQALGQGPQFIFQYYEEEERQRGNFPDRFSGHQFPNYSSELNVNALLLGDSALYLCASSLIQNEAFFGQGTRLTVV.

V is TRBV11-3 and J is TRBJ2-2; D may correspond to TRBD1 or TRBD2 (6 bases each). Germline CDR1 is SGHNT and CDR2 is YENEEA. V lost 6 bases, J lost 1 base, and 9 bases lay in between. The CDR3 runs 14 residues. The CDR3 reads CASSEGGNTGELFF. CDR3 bases: TGTGCCAGCAGTGAGGGGGGGAACACCGGGGAGCTGTTTTTT.

This clone was recorded only once. The gene calls are TRBV19 and TRBJ1-2; 12 bases are shared with TRBD1. The ends lost 5 bases at V and 7 bases at J; junction bases unmatched: 11. The CDR3 has 16 amino acids. The V gene's germline CDR1 is LNHDA and CDR2 SQIVND (reference sequence). DNA of the CDR3: TGTGCCAGTAGTTCCCCGGGACAGGGGGCGCGAAGTGGCTACACCTTC. The encoded protein is CASSSPGQGARSGYTF.

The chain has TRBV7-9 and TRBJ2-7; possible D gene TRBD2, 6 bases. Trimming cost V 3 bases and J 10 bases, with 19 bases left between them. The CDR3 runs to 14 residues. Germline CDR1 is SEHNR and CDR2 is FQNEAQ (reference sequence). CDR3: CASSFLLGEDHQYF. Here the CDR3 DNA reads TGTGCCAGCAGCTTCCTTTTGGGGGAGGACCATCAGTACTTC.

V usage is TRBV6-1 and J usage is TRBJ2-1; 7 bases line up with TRBD2. The germline V gene encodes CDR1 MNHNS and CDR2 SASEGT. V dropped 0 bases and J dropped 5; count of bases not matched to a gene: 10. This CDR3 spans 17 amino acids. The chain's CDR3 is CASSEAHWGEGNNEQFF. For the CDR3, the DNA is TGTGCCAGCAGTGAAGCGCACTGGGGGGAGGGTAACAATGAGCAGTTCTTC.

The rearrangement uses TRBV30 and TRBJ1-6; possibly TRBD1 for D (6 bases). The CDR3 sequence is 13 residues long. Germline V lookup: CDR1 GTSNPN, CDR2 SVGIG (reference sequence). V was shortened by 0 bases and J by 10 bases, with 10 bases between the two germline ends. CDR3 amino acids: CAWSVQGWSPLHF. Written as DNA, the CDR3 is TGTGCCTGGAGTGTACAGGGATGGTCACCCCTCCACTTT.

The chain links TRBV28 to TRBJ2-1; no firm D call. The V and J ends lost 2 bases and 2 bases respectively, with 4 bases between them. The CDR3 sequence is 13 residues long. Germline lookup yields CDR1 MDHEN and CDR2 SYDVKM. Here the CDR3 DNA reads TGTGCCAGCAGTTTAGGGACCTACAATGAGCAGTTCTTC. This gives the protein CASSLGTYNEQFF.

V usage is TRBV18 and J usage is TRBJ2-7; 7 nucleotides agree with TRBD1. This CDR3 comprises 13 residues. Germline CDR1 reads KGHSH; CDR2 reads LQKENI. J was trimmed by 7 bases and V by 5 bases; bases with no gene match: 8. The chain's CDR3 is CASSSTGQGEQYF. DNA for the CDR3: TGTGCCAGCTCATCGACAGGGCAGGGGGAGCAGTACTTC.

V usage is TRBV4-2 and J usage is TRBJ2-3; TRBD2 aligns across 10 bases. This CDR3 contains 17 residues. V dropped 0 bases and J dropped 4; count of bases not matched to a gene: 7. Germline loops: CDR1 LGHNA, CDR2 YNFKEQ. The CDR3 loop is CASSQDLKAGGADTQYF. The DNA for the CDR3 is TGTGCCAGCAGCCAAGATCTAAAAGCGGGAGGGGCAGATACGCAGTATTTT.

This clone was counted a single time. The chain links TRBV28 to TRBJ1-1; 8 bases are shared with TRBD1. From germline, CDR1 is MDHEN and CDR2 SYDVKM. This CDR3 region has 17 residues. J was trimmed by 3 bases and V by 1 base; bases with no gene match: 10. CDR3 region: CASSLSSRTGRDTEAFF. The CDR3 DNA follows: TGTGCCAGCAGTTTATCCTCCAGGACAGGGCGGGACACTGAAGCTTTCTTT.

The V and J genes are TRBV9 and TRBJ2-7, with D possibly TRBD1 on 5 matching bases. Germline-derived CDR1 and CDR2 are SGDLS and YYNGEE. There are 15 residues in the CDR3. Trimming cost V 0 bases and J 3 bases, with 13 bases left between them. This CDR3 is CASSVATGRVYEQYF. In DNA form, the CDR3 reads TGTGCCAGCAGCGTAGCTACCGGCAGGGTCTACGAGCAGTACTTC.

The J gene is TRBJ1-2, the V gene TRBV9; D unclear. V lost 0 bases to trimming and J lost 4 bases, with 10 bases between them. This CDR3 comprises 14 residues. Germline CDR1 SGDLS, CDR2 YYNGEE. CDR3 DNA: TGTGCCAGCAGCGTAGGTAACGGTGGCTATGGCTACACCTTC. Translating gives CASSVGNGGYGYTF. The whole variable domain, remainder taken from reference TRBV9 and TRBJ1-2, is DSGVTQTPKHLITATGQRVTLRCSPRSGDLSVYWYQQSLDQGLQFLIQYYNGEERAKGNILERFSAQQFPDLHSELNLSSLELGDSALYFCASSVGNGGYGYTFGSGTRLTVV.